The 24 T cell receptor beta chains reported below all come from one sample, sequenced in a study of regulatory T cells in long-lasting Graves disease. Stated time point: persistent/refractory GD, antithyroid drugs over 5 years with positive TRAb. From RNA extracted from PBMCs, the TCR library was made. Researchers made TCR beta libraries by using iRepertoire HTBI primers and running Arm-PCR on CDR3 regions. TCRdb re-called the multiplex PCR reads through MiXCR, storing one row per CDR3 protein. Of 400,000 to 500,000 distinct CDR3 sequences in the sample, approximately 21% were seen once. Source: peripheral blood mononuclear cells (PBMCs), taken when the disease was refractory, from a patient treated with antithyroid drugs. The receptors derive from a female donor with Graves disease.

The chain combines TRBV4-3 with TRBJ1-2, with 7 bases identical to TRBD1. The V and J ends lost 2 bases and 6 bases, in that order; junction bases with no gene match: 12. The V gene's germline CDR1 is LGHNA and CDR2 YSLEER. This CDR3 region has 16 residues. CDR3 in amino acids: CASSQSLTGSGDGYTF. The CDR3 bases are TGCGCCAGCAGCCAAAGCCTGACAGGGTCGGGGGATGGCTACACCTTC.

This clonotype was seen at least ten times. The chain couples TRBV20-1 to TRBJ1-1; no definite D call. Trimming took off 6 bases at V and 4 bases at J, with 12 bases between the two ends. The germline gives CDR1 DFQATT, CDR2 SNEGSKA (reference sequence). The CDR3 has 12 residues. The CDR3 here is CSAQAGSTEAFF. Here the CDR3 DNA reads TGCAGTGCGCAGGCGGGGAGCACTGAAGCTTTCTTT.

This clonotype was counted at least ten times. This chain uses TRBV6-1 with TRBJ2-7; D may be TRBD1 (6 bases). This CDR3 spans 12 amino acids. Deletions cut 9 bases from V and 2 bases from J, with 11 bases between. CDR1 and CDR2 (germline): MNHNS, SASEGT. The CDR3 region is CARGRTAYEQYF. CDR3 DNA sequence: TGTGCCAGGGGCAGGACAGCCTACGAGCAGTACTTC.

The rearrangement links TRBV19 to TRBJ2-7, with D possibly TRBD2 on 5 matching bases. Germline V lookup: CDR1 LNHDA, CDR2 SQIVND (reference sequence). The CDR3 is 15 residues long. V lost 1 base and J 3 bases, leaving 13 bases between the germline ends. The CDR3 DNA is TGTGCCAGTAGTATAGTTGGATACCGGGACTACGAGCAGTACTTC. It codes for CASSIVGYRDYEQYF.

The chain carries TRBV19 and TRBJ1-2, with 10 bases identical to TRBD1. Germline V gene data show CDR1 as LNHDA and CDR2 as SQIVND (reference sequence). This CDR3 has 14 amino acids. V lost 6 bases, J lost 8 bases, and 9 bases stayed unmatched. CDR3: CASRGTGDGAGYTF. CDR3 coding DNA: TGTGCCAGTAGGGGGACAGGGGATGGAGCGGGCTACACCTTC.

This chain links TRBV7-2 with TRBJ2-5; 8 bases are a match to TRBD2. The germline CDR1 and CDR2 sequences are SGHTA and FQGNSA. The junction had 5 bases not matched to a gene; V was cut back by 4 bases and J by 1 base. CDR3 length equals 15 residues. The CDR3 coding sequence is TGTGCCAGCAGCTACCAAGCGGGAGTCCAAGAGACCCAGTACTTC. Translating it yields CASSYQAGVQETQYF.

Points on this clonotype: This may come from a read error, since a much larger clone is one base off. The V call is TRBV20-1, the J call TRBJ1-2; TRBD1 matches 9 bases. The CDR3 has 14 residues. Germline values: CDR1 DFQATT, CDR2 SNEGSKA (reference sequence). CDR3 residues: CSARDTGGHIGHTF. The CDR3 bases are TGCAGTGCTAGAGATACAGGGGGCCATATTGGCCACACCTTC.

CDR3 residues: CASSQEKGGVEQYF. CDR3 bases: TGCGCCAGCAGCCAAGAAAAAGGGGGAGTCGAGCAGTACTTC. V gene TRBV4-1 combines with J gene TRBJ2-7; D perhaps matches TRBD1 (6 bases). V was shortened by 0 bases and J by 6 bases, with 12 bases between the two germline ends. The CDR3 sequence is 14 residues long. Germline loops: CDR1 MGHRA, CDR2 YSYEKL.

Only a few counts were recorded for this clonotype. V gene TRBV7-2 combines with J gene TRBJ1-3; D is uncertain. CDR1 and CDR2 from the germline V gene are SGHTA and FQGNSA. The V and J ends lost 1 base and 9 bases respectively, with 16 bases between them. This CDR3 has 15 amino acids. CDR3 DNA sequence: TGTGCCAGCAGCTTAGACATGCAAGAGGGTTCCACCATATATTTT. Amino acids: CASSLDMQEGSTIYF.

This clonotype was found many times. The chain carries TRBV11-2 and TRBJ2-7, with D perhaps TRBD1 or TRBD2 (7 bases each). Germline V gene sequence: CDR1 SGHAT, CDR2 FQNNGV. V lost 5 bases and J 3 bases, leaving 17 bases between the germline ends. This CDR3 spans 15 amino acids. The CDR3 loop is CASSTQGGAIYEQYF. The CDR3 DNA is TGTGCCAGCAGCACTCAGGGGGGGGCGATCTACGAGCAGTACTTC.

This clonotype was seen at least ten times. This chain links TRBV27 with TRBJ2-5; TRBD1 is a possible D gene (7 bases). V gave up 2 bases and J gave up 1 base, with 17 bases separating them. The CDR3 extends over 17 amino acids. CDR1 and CDR2 from the germline V gene are MNHEY and SMNVEV (reference sequence). This CDR3 reads CASSLAGGRGAQETQYF. DNA for the CDR3: TGTGCCAGCAGTTTAGCGGGCGGCAGGGGGGCCCAAGAGACCCAGTACTTC.

This clonotype has ten or more counts. This rearrangement joins TRBV5-1 to TRBJ1-2, with D perhaps matching TRBD1 (5 bases). V lost 6 bases to trimming and J lost 4 bases, with 22 bases between them. Per germline, CDR1 SGHRS and CDR2 YFSETQ. The CDR3 totals 16 residues. The DNA for the CDR3 is TGCGCCAGCAAGTATGGGACCGAGACGCCGACCTATGGCTACACCTTC. It specifies CASKYGTETPTYGYTF.

This clonotype appeared a few times. The genes are TRBV7-9 and TRBJ2-7; D might be TRBD1 or TRBD2, each matching 6 bases. Trimming pared 6 bases from V and 6 bases from J, leaving 15 bases between. CDR1 and CDR2 (germline): SEHNR, FQNEAQ (reference sequence). CDR3 length equals 13 residues. Written as DNA, the CDR3 is TGTGCCAGCAGACCCGGAGGGGGGCTCGAGCAGTACTTC. This gives the protein CASRPGGGLEQYF. Drawing the rest from reference TRBV7-9 and TRBJ2-7, the complete variable domain is DTGVSQNPRHKITKRGQNVTFRCDPISEHNRLYWYRQTLGQGPEFLTYFQNEAQLEKSRLLSDRFSAERPKGSFSTLEIQRTEQGDSAMYLCASRPGGGLEQYFGPGTRLTVT.

This clonotype was picked up many times. The chain joins TRBV3-1 to TRBJ1-1; D ambiguous. There are 15 residues in the CDR3. V gave up 1 base and J gave up 2 bases, with 11 bases separating them. CDR1 is LGHDT, CDR2 YNNKEL, per germline (reference sequence). CDR3 protein: CASSQVLRSNTEAFF. CDR3 in DNA: TGTGCCAGCAGCCAAGTACTCAGGTCTAACACTGAAGCTTTCTTT.

Remarks on this clonotype: Possible read error: a much larger clone is one base away. This sequence joins TRBV6-1 and TRBJ2-2, with 7 bases identical to TRBD1. The CDR3 length is 15 residues. From germline, CDR1 is MNHNS and CDR2 SASEGT. As DNA, the CDR3 is TGTGCCAGCAGTGACCCAGGGGGTTACACCAGGGAGCTGTTTTTT. Its translation: CASSDPGGYTRELFF.

The sample holds many counts of this clonotype. The chain recombines TRBV20-1 with TRBJ2-7; TRBD2 agrees at 8 bases. V gave up 2 bases and J gave up 6 bases; unmatched junction bases: 9. Germline V gives CDR1 DFQATT, CDR2 SNEGSKA (reference sequence). This CDR3 is built from 14 residues. The CDR3 sequence is CSARFGLASGEQYF. CDR3 coding DNA: TGCAGTGCTAGATTCGGACTAGCCTCCGGCGAGCAGTACTTC.

This clonotype came up many times. The chain recombines TRBV15 with TRBJ1-5, with D unresolved. CDR1 LNHNV and CDR2 YYDKDF come from the germline V gene (reference sequence). The CDR3 contains 15 residues. V gave up 0 bases and J gave up 7 bases, with 13 bases separating them. In DNA, the CDR3 is TGTGCCACCAGCAGAGATCGGGGATCAGGCCAGCCCCAGCATTTT. Its protein is CATSRDRGSGQPQHF.

Details on this clonotype: A read error may explain this, as a much larger clone is one base away. The chain uses TRBV6-2 or TRBV6-3 and TRBJ2-2; D may be TRBD2 (5 bases). This CDR3 is built from 14 residues. CDR1 and CDR2 (germline): MNHEY, SVGEGT. CDR3: CASSDLRPTGELVF. CDR3 DNA: TGTGCCAGCAGTGACCTTCGGCCCACCGGGGAGCTGGTTTTT.

The chain combines TRBV29-1 with TRBJ1-2; 8 nucleotides line up with TRBD1. V lost 6 bases to trimming and J lost 7 bases; unmatched junction nucleotides: 4. This CDR3 spans 11 amino acids. The V gene's germline CDR1 is SQVTM and CDR2 ANQGSEA. CDR3 amino acids: CSVLDRVGYTF. CDR3 in DNA: TGCAGCGTATTGGACAGGGTTGGCTACACCTTC.

This clonotype was detected only a few times. The chain couples TRBV7-2 to TRBJ2-1, with 11 bases that match TRBD2. The CDR3 is made up of 17 amino acids. Germline V CDR1 and CDR2: SGHTA, FQGNSA. Germline trimming cut 5 bases from V and 4 bases from J; bases unmatched to any gene: 10. The DNA of the CDR3 is TGTGCCAGCAGCCTAGGCATCGGGACTAGCGGTTACAATGAGCAGTTCTTC. This sequence encodes CASSLGIGTSGYNEQFF.

This clonotype has more than one count but fewer than ten. The rearrangement links TRBV19 to TRBJ1-1; D ambiguous. The CDR3 has 14 residues. CDR1 LNHDA and CDR2 SQIVND come from the germline V gene (reference sequence). V was cut by 0 bases and J by 1 base, with 6 bases left in between. The CDR3 nucleotides are TGTGCCAGTAGTATAGATCGCACGAACACTGAAGCTTTCTTT. Encoded protein: CASSIDRTNTEAFF.

There are many counts of this clonotype. The chain is built from TRBV3-1 and TRBJ1-4; no definite D call. V was cut by 5 bases and J by 7 bases, with 14 bases left in between. There are 14 residues in the CDR3. CDR1 is LGHDT, CDR2 YNNKEL, per germline (reference sequence). The CDR3 nucleotides read TGTGCCAGCAGCGCCTTTCAGTATGCTGAAAAACTGTTTTTT. Translating it yields CASSAFQYAEKLFF.

This clonotype was seen a handful of times. This chain connects TRBV5-5 to TRBJ2-5; TRBD1 matches 9 bases. Trimming took 6 bases from V and 5 from J; bases not matched to a gene: 11. The CDR3 totals 15 residues. The germline CDR1 and CDR2 sequences are SGHKS and YYEKEE (reference sequence). The chain's CDR3 is CASNLLTGGAETQYF. The CDR3 nucleotides are TGTGCCAGCAATCTACTAACAGGGGGCGCGGAGACCCAGTACTTC.

This clonotype was detected many times. The chain carries TRBV2 and TRBJ2-7; 12 nucleotides line up with TRBD2. The germline V gene has CDR1 SNHLY and CDR2 FYNNEI. This CDR3 has 19 residues. Unmatched junction bases numbered 22, after V lost 2 bases and J lost 11 bases. Here the CDR3 reads CASSERGLAGYPMGREEYF. The DNA of the CDR3 is TGTGCCAGCAGTGAACGAGGACTAGCGGGATACCCTATGGGACGGGAGGAGTACTTC.